This paragraph covers one T cell receptor beta chain sequence. Its antigen is currently unknown. Through a sample-barcoded 5' primer and a J-beta primer mix, a second PCR was run for roughly 7 to 12 cycles. TCRdb re-called the 5' RACE reads through MiXCR, storing one row per CDR3 protein. The sample holds 920,000 or so distinct CDR3 sequences; 35% to 50% are singletons and the top ten take 18%. The data stem from a study of blood T cells in healthy people across ages. Study-wide results and limits: PBMCs left unsorted prevented a conclusive naive versus antigen-experienced comparison.

Donor samples were obtained from healthy Caucasian individuals from Russia, aged about 6 to 100. Around 10 milliliters was the volume of peripheral blood drawn from each donor. At least 5 micrograms of total RNA were extracted per sample. The sample was blood. The TCR originated in a woman in her fifties or sixties in good health.

The CDR3 nucleotides are TGTGCCAGCTCACCAATCGTAAAGGCCGAGGCAGCCCGGCATAGCTACACCTTC. It yields the protein CASSPIVKAEAARHSYTF. The rearrangement joins TRBV18 to TRBJ1-2, with D hard to call. Germline V gene lookup returns CDR1 KGHSH and CDR2 LQKENI. V lost 2 bases to trimming and J lost 9 bases, with 28 bases between them. This CDR3 has 18 residues.